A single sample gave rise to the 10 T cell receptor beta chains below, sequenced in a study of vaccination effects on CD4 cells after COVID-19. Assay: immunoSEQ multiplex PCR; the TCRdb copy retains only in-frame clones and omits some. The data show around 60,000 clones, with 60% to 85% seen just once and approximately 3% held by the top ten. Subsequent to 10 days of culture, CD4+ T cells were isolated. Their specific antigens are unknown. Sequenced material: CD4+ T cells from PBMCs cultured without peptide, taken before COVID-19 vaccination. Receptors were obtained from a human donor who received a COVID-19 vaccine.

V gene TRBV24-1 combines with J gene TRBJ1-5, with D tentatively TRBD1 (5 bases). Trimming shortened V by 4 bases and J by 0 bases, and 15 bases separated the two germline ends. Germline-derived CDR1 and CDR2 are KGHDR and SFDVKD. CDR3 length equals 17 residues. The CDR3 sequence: CATSDQKTEFSNQPQHF. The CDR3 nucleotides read TGTGCCACCAGTGACCAGAAGACAGAGTTTAGCAATCAGCCCCAGCATTTT.

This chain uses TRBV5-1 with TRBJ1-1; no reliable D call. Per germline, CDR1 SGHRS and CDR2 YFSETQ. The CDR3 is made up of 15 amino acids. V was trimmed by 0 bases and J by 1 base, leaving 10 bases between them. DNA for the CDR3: TGCGCCAGCAGCTTGGCCTTGGTCGGGAACACTGAAGCTTTCTTT. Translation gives CASSLALVGNTEAFF.

The CDR3: CASSEQHGLVAQHF. CDR3 sequence (DNA): TGTGCCAGCAGTGAGCAACACGGTCTTGTAGCCCAGCATTTT. The V call is TRBV6-1, the J call TRBJ1-5; no clear D. The CDR3 contains 14 residues. Trimming removed 3 bases at V and 11 bases at J, with 17 bases between. Germline CDR1 is MNHNS and CDR2 is SASEGT.

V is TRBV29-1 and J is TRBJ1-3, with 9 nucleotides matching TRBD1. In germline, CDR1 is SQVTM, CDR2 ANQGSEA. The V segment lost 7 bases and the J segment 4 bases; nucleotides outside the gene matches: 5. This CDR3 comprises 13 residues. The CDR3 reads CSAKQGAGNTIYF. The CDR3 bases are TGCAGCGCCAAACAGGGGGCAGGAAACACCATATATTTT. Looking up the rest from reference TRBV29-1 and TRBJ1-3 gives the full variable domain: SAVISQKPSRDICQRGTSLTIQCQVDSQVTMMFWYRQQPGQSLTLIATANQGSEATYESGFVIDKFPISRPNLTFSTLTVSNMSPEDSSIYLCSAKQGAGNTIYFGEGSWLTVV.

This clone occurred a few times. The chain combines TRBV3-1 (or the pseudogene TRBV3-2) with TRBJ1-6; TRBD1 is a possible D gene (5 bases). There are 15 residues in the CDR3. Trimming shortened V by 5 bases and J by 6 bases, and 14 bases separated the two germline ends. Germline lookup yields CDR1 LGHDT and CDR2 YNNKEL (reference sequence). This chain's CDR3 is CASSAQGRSNSPLHF. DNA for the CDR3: TGTGCCAGCAGCGCCCAGGGTCGGTCTAATTCACCCCTCCACTTT.

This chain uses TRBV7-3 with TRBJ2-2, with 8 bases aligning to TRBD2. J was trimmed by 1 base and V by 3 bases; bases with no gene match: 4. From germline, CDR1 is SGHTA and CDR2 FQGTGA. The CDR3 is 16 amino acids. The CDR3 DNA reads TGTGCCAGCAGCTTTGCCGGGGGGGGGAACACCGGGGAGCTGTTTTTT. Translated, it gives CASSFAGGGNTGELFF. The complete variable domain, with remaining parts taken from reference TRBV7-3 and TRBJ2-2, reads GAGVSQTPSNKVTEKGKYVELRCDPISGHTALYWYRQSLGQGPEFLIYFQGTGAADDSGLPNDRFFAVRPEGSVSTLKIQRTERGDSAVYLCASSFAGGGNTGELFFGEGSRLTVL.

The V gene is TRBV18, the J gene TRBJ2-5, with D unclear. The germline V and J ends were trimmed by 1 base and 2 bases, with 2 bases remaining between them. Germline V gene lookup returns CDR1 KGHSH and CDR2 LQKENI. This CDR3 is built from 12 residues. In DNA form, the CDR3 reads TGTGCCAGCTCACCACAGCAAGAGACCCAGTACTTC. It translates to CASSPQQETQYF. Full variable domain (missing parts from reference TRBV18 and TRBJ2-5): NAGVMQNPRHLVRRRGQEARLRCSPMKGHSHVYWYRQLPEEGLKFMVYLQKENIIDESGMPKERFSAEFPKEGPSILRIQQVVRGDSAAYFCASSPQQETQYFGPGTRLLVL.

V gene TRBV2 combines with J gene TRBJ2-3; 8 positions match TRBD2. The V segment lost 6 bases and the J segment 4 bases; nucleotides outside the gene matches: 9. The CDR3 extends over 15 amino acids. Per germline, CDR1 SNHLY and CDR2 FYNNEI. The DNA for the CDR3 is TGTGCCAGCAGGGGACTAGGTGTTGGGGCAGATACGCAGTATTTT. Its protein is CASRGLGVGADTQYF.

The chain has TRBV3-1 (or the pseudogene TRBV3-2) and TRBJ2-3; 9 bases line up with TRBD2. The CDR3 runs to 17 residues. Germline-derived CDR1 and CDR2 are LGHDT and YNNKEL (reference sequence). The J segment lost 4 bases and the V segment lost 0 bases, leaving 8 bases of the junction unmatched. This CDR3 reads CASSQDTSGGRADTQYF. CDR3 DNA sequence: TGTGCCAGCAGCCAAGATACCAGCGGGGGGCGCGCAGATACGCAGTATTTT.

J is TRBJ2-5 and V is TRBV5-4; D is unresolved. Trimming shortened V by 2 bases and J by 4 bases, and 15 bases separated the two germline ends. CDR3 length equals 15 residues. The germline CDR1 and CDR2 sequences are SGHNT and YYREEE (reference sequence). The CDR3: CASSLRAGVRETQYF. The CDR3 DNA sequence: TGTGCCAGCAGCTTAAGGGCAGGAGTACGAGAGACCCAGTACTTC.